The rows below give T cell receptor beta chains drawn from one sample of a study of T-cell memory formation after mild COVID-19. TCRdb re-called the 5' RACE reads with MiXCR, one entry per CDR3 protein. The sample consists of around 300,000 distinct CDR3 sequences, about an eighth of them appearing once. Sequenced sample: PBMCs or a T cell subset sorted from them (not recorded which). The source is a young man who had mild COVID-19 (a few samples of this study predate the infection). Cell type and time point are not known. Both conserved end residues are part of each CDR3. Fields, in order: D gene, J gene, clone size, V gene, CDR3 protein, CDR3 DNA. D genes are given only for firm matches. A row's size may be missing; if present it is once, few, many or a size class.

D gene: TRBD1
J gene: TRBJ2-2
clone size: NA
V gene: TRBV29-1
CDR3 protein: CSVGEDRATGELFF
CDR3 DNA: TGCAGCGTTGGGGAGGACAGGGCCACCGGGGAGCTGTTTTTT

D gene: TRBD2
J gene: TRBJ2-1
clone size: once
V gene: TRBV11-3
CDR3 protein: CASSLRLAEHNEQFF
CDR3 DNA: TGTGCCAGCAGCCTCCGACTAGCGGAACACAATGAGCAGTTCTTC

D gene: NA
J gene: TRBJ1-5
clone size: few
V gene: TRBV7-2
CDR3 protein: CASSVVGASNQPQHF
CDR3 DNA: TGTGCCAGCAGCGTGGTGGGAGCTAGCAATCAGCCCCAGCATTTT

D gene: TRBD1
J gene: TRBJ2-5
clone size: few
V gene: TRBV27
CDR3 protein: CASSNAETGGVRETQYF
CDR3 DNA: TGTGCCAGCAGCAATGCCGAGACAGGGGGCGTTAGGGAGACCCAGTACTTC

D gene: NA
J gene: TRBJ2-2
clone size: NA
V gene: TRBV27
CDR3 protein: CASSPTSGTNTGELFF
CDR3 DNA: TGTGCCAGCAGTCCTACCTCCGGGACGAACACCGGGGAGCTGTTTTTT

D gene: TRBD1
J gene: TRBJ1-4
clone size: NA
V gene: TRBV18
CDR3 protein: CASSPATGAYEKLFF
CDR3 DNA: TGTGCCAGCTCACCGGCGACAGGGGCGTATGAAAAACTGTTTTTT

D gene: NA
J gene: TRBJ2-3
clone size: NA
V gene: TRBV11-2
CDR3 protein: CASSTPGTNTDTQYF
CDR3 DNA: TGTGCCAGCAGCACCCCGGGGACAAACACAGATACGCAGTATTTT

D gene: TRBD1
J gene: TRBJ2-7
clone size: NA
V gene: TRBV5-1
CDR3 protein: CASSLRPPGTGSYEQYF
CDR3 DNA: TGCGCCAGCAGCTTACGACCCCCCGGGACAGGGAGCTACGAGCAGTACTTC

D gene: TRBD1
J gene: TRBJ2-3
clone size: NA
V gene: TRBV6-2/TRBV6-3
CDR3 protein: CASSYGTQGAADTQYF
CDR3 DNA: TGTGCCAGCAGTTACGGAACACAGGGGGCAGCAGATACGCAGTATTTT

D gene: TRBD2
J gene: TRBJ2-3
clone size: many
V gene: TRBV6-5
CDR3 protein: CASSMMPSGGTDTQYF
CDR3 DNA: TGTGCCAGCAGTATGATGCCTAGCGGGGGCACAGATACGCAGTATTTT

D gene: NA
J gene: TRBJ2-3
clone size: few
V gene: TRBV10-3
CDR3 protein: CAILEENTDTQYF
CDR3 DNA: TGTGCCATCCTGGAGGAGAACACAGATACGCAGTATTTT

D gene: TRBD2
J gene: TRBJ2-3
clone size: NA
V gene: TRBV5-1
CDR3 protein: CASSHRLATTTDTQYF
CDR3 DNA: TGCGCCAGCAGCCATCGACTAGCCACTACCACAGATACGCAGTATTTT

D gene: TRBD1
J gene: TRBJ2-6
clone size: few
V gene: TRBV4-2
CDR3 protein: CASSPRDRGSGANVLTF
CDR3 DNA: TGTGCCAGCAGCCCCCGGGACAGGGGCTCTGGGGCCAACGTCCTGACTTTC

D gene: NA
J gene: TRBJ2-6
clone size: many
V gene: TRBV6-5
CDR3 protein: CASSYGGSGANVLTF
CDR3 DNA: TGTGCCAGCAGTTACGGTGGCTCTGGGGCCAACGTCCTGACTTTC

D gene: NA
J gene: TRBJ2-4
clone size: NA
V gene: TRBV27
CDR3 protein: CASSRLGAKNIQYF
CDR3 DNA: TGTGCCAGCAGCCGGCTTGGGGCCAAAAACATTCAGTACTTC

D gene: TRBD2
J gene: TRBJ2-5
clone size: many
V gene: TRBV19
CDR3 protein: CASSIRSGGPWETQYF
CDR3 DNA: TGTGCCAGTAGTATCCGGAGCGGGGGGCCGTGGGAGACCCAGTACTTC

D gene: NA
J gene: TRBJ1-6
clone size: NA
V gene: TRBV4-2
CDR3 protein: CASSQATGWGRSPLHF
CDR3 DNA: TGTGCCAGCAGCCAAGCAACAGGGTGGGGAAGGTCACCCCTCCACTTT

D gene: NA
J gene: TRBJ1-2
clone size: NA
V gene: TRBV6-5
CDR3 protein: CASSYSDGNGYTF
CDR3 DNA: TGTGCCAGCAGTTACTCAGACGGGAATGGCTACACCTTC

D gene: NA
J gene: TRBJ2-3
clone size: few
V gene: TRBV7-6
CDR3 protein: CASSSPGDTHGQYF
CDR3 DNA: TGTGCCAGCAGCTCCCCCGGGGACACGCACGGGCAGTATTTT

D gene: NA
J gene: TRBJ1-5
clone size: few
V gene: TRBV23-1
CDR3 protein: CASSQLDRAYNQPQHF
CDR3 DNA: TGCGCCAGCAGTCAACTGGACCGGGCCTACAATCAGCCCCAGCATTTT

D gene: TRBD2
J gene: TRBJ2-3
clone size: NA
V gene: TRBV4-1
CDR3 protein: CASSQEDGGKDTDTQYF
CDR3 DNA: TGCGCCAGCAGCCAAGAGGACGGGGGGAAGGATACAGATACGCAGTATTTT

D gene: NA
J gene: TRBJ2-1
clone size: NA
V gene: TRBV9
CDR3 protein: CASSVAGNGAYNEQFF
CDR3 DNA: TGTGCCAGCAGCGTAGCAGGGAACGGAGCCTACAATGAGCAGTTCTTC

D gene: NA
J gene: TRBJ2-2
clone size: many
V gene: TRBV5-1
CDR3 protein: CASSPPPGGHTGELFF
CDR3 DNA: TGCGCCAGCAGCCCACCCCCGGGGGGCCACACCGGGGAGCTGTTTTTT

D gene: TRBD2
J gene: TRBJ2-1
clone size: few
V gene: TRBV10-3
CDR3 protein: CAISLLAGVNEQFF
CDR3 DNA: TGTGCCATCAGTTTACTAGCGGGAGTCAATGAGCAGTTCTTC